Following are 21 T cell receptor delta chains from one sample sequenced in a study of gamma-delta chains in newborns, infants, children. TCRdb re-called the reads with CATT. The sample has 5,100 or so delta-chain clones; 2.5% to 3% are singletons. The sequenced material came from blood. The receptors were sampled from a child who was a newborn, infant or young child, either healthy, febrile or measles-vaccinated (not recorded which).

This clone occurred a few times. This CDR3 is CACDTGLTGGYSWDTRQMFF. The DNA of the CDR3 is TGTGCCTGTGACACCGGACTTACTGGGGGATACTCCTGGGACACCCGACAGATGTTTTTC. The V and J genes are TRDV2 and TRDJ3; TRDD3 aligns across 11 bases. Per germline, CDR1 GEAIGNYY and CDR2 EKD. This CDR3 spans 20 amino acids. V lost 0 bases, J lost 0 bases, and 6 bases stayed unmatched.

Concerning this clone itself: A read error may produce the germline difference seen at one junction end. V is TRDV2 and J is TRDJ1; 13 bases are shared with TRDD3. This CDR3 contains 17 residues. The germline CDR1 and CDR2 sequences are GEAIGNYY and EKD. CDR3 DNA: TGTGCCTGTGACCTACTGGGGGATACGGGGTACACCGATAAACCCATCTTT. Translating gives CACDLLGDTGYTDKPIF.

This clone was observed a few times. The rearrangement joins TRDV2 to TRDJ3; the match to TRDD3 covers 7 bases. V shed 1 base and J 0 bases; nucleotides not matched to a gene: 5. The CDR3 has 18 residues. Germline CDR1 GEAIGNYY, CDR2 EKD. CDR3 in DNA: TGTGCCTGTGACACGTTATTGGGGGACTCCTGGGACACCCGACAGATGTTTTTC. It is translated as CACDTLLGDSWDTRQMFF.

The chain is built from TRDV2 and TRDJ3, with D perhaps matching TRDD3 (6 bases). V lost 1 base and J 0 bases, leaving 12 bases between the germline ends. This CDR3 is 18 amino acids long. In germline, CDR1 is GEAIGNYY, CDR2 EKD. The CDR3 nucleotides are TGTGCCTGTGACACTGGGGATCCCTTCTCCTGGGACACCCGACAGATGTTTTTC. Translation gives CACDTGDPFSWDTRQMFF.

This clone was seen a handful of times. In DNA form, the CDR3 reads TGTGCCTGTGACACCGCTACTGGGGGCTACCTCTCCTGGGACACCCGACAGATGTTTTTC. This gives the protein CACDTATGGYLSWDTRQMFF. The chain recombines TRDV2 with TRDJ3; 8 nucleotides align to TRDD3. Unmatched junction bases numbered 9, after V lost 0 bases and J lost 0 bases. The germline V gene encodes CDR1 GEAIGNYY and CDR2 EKD. The CDR3 is made up of 20 amino acids.

The rearrangement uses TRDV2 and TRDJ1; D may be TRDD3 (6 bases). The V gene's germline CDR1 is GEAIGNYY and CDR2 EKD. V shed 3 bases and J shed 1 base, with 11 bases lying between them. This CDR3 has 14 residues. CDR3 region: CACDAMGGTDKLIF. CDR3 coding DNA: TGTGCCTGTGACGCTATGGGGGGCACCGATAAACTCATCTTT.

This chain uses TRDV2 with TRDJ3; TRDD3 matches 7 bases. Germline CDR1 and CDR2: GEAIGNYY and EKD. V trimming: 3 bases; J trimming: 2 bases; junction bases outside the gene matches: 12. The CDR3 has 19 residues. CDR3 sequence: CACDSATWGTTWDTRQMFF. CDR3 nucleotides: TGTGCCTGTGACTCCGCCACTTGGGGGACCACCTGGGACACCCGACAGATGTTTTTC.

The chain uses TRDV2 and TRDJ3; 13 bases map to TRDD3. This CDR3 contains 21 residues. V was clipped by 0 bases and J by 0 bases; unmatched bases: 7. Per germline, CDR1 GEAIGNYY and CDR2 EKD. The CDR3 region has the DNA TGTGCCTGTGACACCGTTCGTACTGGGGGATACGGCTCCTGGGACACCCGACAGATGTTTTTC. Translating gives CACDTVRTGGYGSWDTRQMFF.

With respect to this clone: Given a far larger clone just one base away, this is likely a sequencing read error. This chain joins TRDV2 and TRDJ1, with TRDD3 identical over 10 bases. CDR3 length: 16 amino acids. V trimming: 3 bases; J trimming: 7 bases; junction bases outside the gene matches: 13. The germline V gene encodes CDR1 GEAIGNYY and CDR2 EKD. DNA for the CDR3: TGTGCCTGTGACGCACTGGGGGATTGGCGCTTCGGTAAACTCATCTTT. Its translation: CACDALGDWRFGKLIF.

As for this clone: The sample has other DNA sequences that encode this CDR3 too. This chain uses TRDV2 with TRDJ1; 11 bases agree with TRDD3. The CDR3 totals 15 residues. Unmatched junction bases numbered 3, after V lost 2 bases and J lost 2 bases. The germline V gene has CDR1 GEAIGNYY and CDR2 EKD. The CDR3 DNA is TGTGCCTGTGACAAACTGGGGGATAGGACCGATAAACTCATCTTT. Its translation is CACDKLGDRTDKLIF.

This clone was detected a few times. This chain joins TRDV2 and TRDJ1, with D possibly being TRDD3 (5 bases). Trimming removed 5 bases at V and 0 bases at J, with 6 bases between. The CDR3 contains 12 residues. The germline V gene encodes CDR1 GEAIGNYY and CDR2 EKD. The CDR3 is CACGGDTDKLIF. DNA for the CDR3: TGTGCCTGTGGGGGGGACACCGATAAACTCATCTTT.

The V gene is TRDV2, the J gene TRDJ2; 8 nucleotides agree with TRDD3. CDR3 length: 17 residues. Germline V gives CDR1 GEAIGNYY, CDR2 EKD. Trimming cost V 3 bases and J 1 base; bases outside gene matches: 9. CDR3 bases: TGTGCCTGTGACGAGGTGGGGGATCCGAATTTGACAGCACAACTCTTCTTT. Its protein product is CACDEVGDPNLTAQLFF.

The genes are TRDV2 and TRDJ1; 8 positions match TRDD3. Germline trimming cut 2 bases from V and 1 base from J; bases unmatched to any gene: 5. The CDR3 loop spans 15 amino acids. Looked up from germline, CDR1 is GEAIGNYY and CDR2 is EKD. The CDR3 DNA sequence: TGTGCCTGTGACATACTGGGGGCCCTCACCGATAAACTCATCTTT. Translated, it gives CACDILGALTDKLIF.

The V gene is TRDV2, the J gene TRDJ2; 10 bases are a match to TRDD3. Per the germline V gene, CDR1 is GEAIGNYY and CDR2 is EKD. The CDR3 totals 17 residues. V shed 0 bases and J 6 bases; nucleotides not matched to a gene: 9. CDR3 in amino acids: CACDTLGDTRRSAQLFF. The DNA for the CDR3 is TGTGCCTGTGACACCTTGGGGGATACCCGTCGATCAGCACAACTCTTCTTT.

Only a few counts were recorded for this clone. In the same sample, other DNA sequences code for this CDR3. The genes are TRDV2 and TRDJ2; the D gene is possibly TRDD3 (6 bases). There are 19 residues in the CDR3. Trimming removed 0 bases at V and 0 bases at J, with 19 bases between. Germline V gives CDR1 GEAIGNYY, CDR2 EKD. CDR3 amino acids: CACDTVLGDSAALTAQLFF. CDR3 nucleotide sequence: TGTGCCTGTGACACCGTACTAGGGGATTCCGCCGCTTTGACAGCACAACTCTTCTTT.

This chain uses TRDV2 with TRDJ1; 10 bases agree with TRDD3. The J gene, not given by TCRdb, was assigned here from a germline match of the nucleotide sequence. Germline CDR1 is GEAIGNYY and CDR2 is EKD. This CDR3 contains 20 residues. J was trimmed by 0 bases and V by 3 bases; bases with no gene match: 18. DNA of the CDR3: TGTGCCTGTGACCTGTTAAAGGAGGGGGATACGAAGGCGTACACCGATAAACTCATCTTT. This gives the protein CACDLLKEGDTKAYTDKLIF.

This clone was observed a handful of times. This chain joins TRDV2 and TRDJ1; 13 positions agree with TRDD3. There are 15 residues in the CDR3. CDR1 GEAIGNYY and CDR2 EKD come from the germline V gene. The J segment lost 11 bases and the V segment lost 3 bases, leaving 11 bases of the junction unmatched. The CDR3: CACDLLGDTPFGLIF. In nucleotides, the CDR3 is TGTGCCTGTGACTTACTGGGGGATACGCCGTTCGGTCTCATCTTT.

Comment on this clone: One end of the junction does not line up with germline, which may come from a read error. The same CDR3 is also encoded by other DNA sequences in this sample. V gene TRDV2 combines with J gene TRDJ3; 9 bases match TRDD3. The CDR3 runs to 21 residues. In germline, CDR1 is GEAIGNYY, CDR2 EKD. The CDR3 region is CACDRVLGDLWGSWDTRQMFF. The CDR3 DNA reads as TGCGCCTGTGACAGAGTACTGGGGGACCTCTGGGGGTCCTGGGACACCCGACAGATGTTTTTC.

This clone is judged medium-sized. In the same sample, other DNA sequences code for this CDR3. The V gene is TRDV2, the J gene TRDJ3, with 12 bases aligning to TRDD3. Germline V lookup: CDR1 GEAIGNYY, CDR2 EKD. J lost 0 bases, V lost 0 bases, and 5 bases had no gene match. The CDR3 extends over 20 amino acids. This CDR3 reads CACDTVLGDTSSWDTRQMFF. In DNA, the CDR3 is TGTGCCTGTGACACCGTACTGGGGGATACCAGCTCCTGGGACACCCGACAGATGTTTTTC.

This clone was seen a few times. The chain links TRDV2 to TRDJ3; 9 bases align to TRDD3. CDR3 length equals 20 residues. Germline V gene sequence: CDR1 GEAIGNYY, CDR2 EKD. V lost 0 bases to trimming and J lost 0 bases; unmatched junction nucleotides: 8. CDR3 DNA sequence: TGTGCCTGTGACACCGCCTGGGGGATCCAGAGCTCCTGGGACACCCGACAGATGTTTTTC. Its translation is CACDTAWGIQSSWDTRQMFF.

This sequence joins TRDV2 and TRDJ3, with 10 bases aligning to TRDD3. Germline loops: CDR1 GEAIGNYY, CDR2 EKD. J lost 2 bases, V lost 3 bases, and 9 bases had no gene match. The CDR3 totals 19 residues. The CDR3 protein is CACDALLGDKTWDTRQMFF. Here the CDR3 DNA reads TGTGCCTGTGACGCCCTGCTGGGGGATAAGACCTGGGACACCCGACAGATGTTTTTC.